This is a list of T cell receptor beta chains from one sample in a study of cytomegalovirus exposure and HLA in healthy donors. Using immunoSEQ multiplex PCR, the repertoire was profiled, and TCRdb retains in-frame clones only, with some absent. The top ten clones hold approximately 2% of a sample with 200,000 or so clones, roughly 80% of them seen once. Sequencing used PBMCs. These receptor sequences come from a woman aged 30 to 39 in good health and CMV-seropositive. Both conserved end residues are part of each CDR3. Fields, in order: clone size, V gene, J gene, D gene, CDR3 DNA, CDR3 protein. A D gene is named only where the DNA matches it firmly. Not every row has a clone size; where given, it reads once, few, many or a size class.

-	TRBV2	TRBJ1-2	TRBD1	TGTGCCAGCAGTCTAGGGACCGGGACAGCAAAATCCTTC	CASSLGTGTAKSF
few	TRBV18	TRBJ2-2	-	TGTGCCAGCTCACCCGAGGACAGTATGAACACCGGGGAGCTGTTTTTT	CASSPEDSMNTGELFF
-	TRBV30	TRBJ1-4	-	TGTGCCTGGAACCGAACTGAGCCCCCCGAAAAACTGTTTTTT	CAWNRTEPPEKLFF
-	TRBV11-1	TRBJ1-4	-	TGTGCCAGCAGCTTACAGACAGGAGCTTATAATGAAAAACTGTTTTTT	CASSLQTGAYNEKLFF
-	TRBV4-1	TRBJ2-5	-	TGCGCCAGCAGCCAAAGTCCCTTTAGTCCAGAGACCCAGTACTTC	CASSQSPFSPETQYF
-	TRBV7-9	TRBJ1-3	TRBD1	TGTGCCAGCAGCCCCGGGACAGTCTCTGGAAACACCATATATTTT	CASSPGTVSGNTIYF
-	TRBV28	TRBJ1-2	TRBD1	TGTGCCAGCAGTTTATTAGTTACAGGGGTATCCAACTATGGCTACACCTTC	CASSLLVTGVSNYGYTF
-	TRBV7-2	TRBJ1-2	-	TGTGCCAGCAGCCAGTGGATCACAGGGTCTGGCTACACCTTC	CASSQWITGSGYTF
few	TRBV2	TRBJ1-2	-	TGTGCCAGCAGTTCCAAGGGGGGGCCAGGCTATGGCTACACCTTC	CASSSKGGPGYGYTF
-	TRBV7-3	TRBJ2-3	TRBD2	TGTGCCAGCCGTTTGCGGGGGATCTCAGATACGCAGTATTTT	CASRLRGISDTQYF
-	TRBV7-2	TRBJ2-7	TRBD2	TGTGCCAGCAGCCCCCGGACTAGGAGCGAGCAGTACTTC	CASSPRTRSEQYF
-	TRBV2	TRBJ2-1	TRBD1	TGTGCCAGCTCGCGGGACAGGGGGTTGTTCTTC	CASSRDRGLFF
-	TRBV19	TRBJ1-2	-	TGTGCCAGTACCAGAAACGACCTGGGGGGGGGCTACACCTTC	CASTRNDLGGGYTF
-	TRBV21-1	TRBJ2-7	-	TGTGCCAGCAGCAAACGGAGGTACTTC	CASSKRRYF
-	TRBV29-1	TRBJ2-1	-	TGCAGCGTTTCCACCTACAATGAGCAGTTCTTC	CSVSTYNEQFF
-	TRBV7-3	TRBJ2-7	TRBD1	TGTGCCAGCAGCACCCAGGGACAGGGGTTCCACGAGCAGTACTTC	CASSTQGQGFHEQYF
-	TRBV6-5	TRBJ1-5	TRBD1	TGTGCCAGCAGTCCTACCTTGGACAGGGGGAGGCCCCAGCATTTT	CASSPTLDRGRPQHF
-	TRBV30	TRBJ1-5	-	TGTGCCTGGGGGGGGGCGGGCGGACAGCCCCAGCATTTT	CAWGGAGGQPQHF
few	TRBV2	TRBJ2-1	-	TGTGCCAGTTTCAGGATCGGGACTTACAATGAGCAGTTCTTC	CASFRIGTYNEQFF
-	TRBV19	TRBJ1-5	-	TGTGCCAGTAGTATCGGCCAGGGCCCCCAGCCCCAGCATTTT	CASSIGQGPQPQHF
-	TRBV7-2	TRBJ2-2	TRBD1	TGTGCCAGCACCAAAGGACAGGGGAAGACCGGGGAGCTGTTTTTT	CASTKGQGKTGELFF
-	TRBV15	TRBJ2-5	TRBD1	TGTGCCACCAGCAGAGTAACAGGGGCCCAGGAGACCCAGTACTTC	CATSRVTGAQETQYF
-	TRBV5-1	TRBJ2-1	TRBD2	TGCGCCAGCAGCTTGGGTCTAGCGGGAAATGAGCAGTTCTTC	CASSLGLAGNEQFF
once	TRBV6-1	TRBJ1-1	-	TGTGCCAGCAGTGGATGGGAGAAGGGGAACACTGAAGCTTTCTTT	CASSGWEKGNTEAFF
-	TRBV7-2	TRBJ1-2	TRBD1	TGTGCCAGCAGCTTAAATACAGGGGGCTACTATGGCTACACCTTC	CASSLNTGGYYGYTF
-	TRBV7-9	TRBJ1-1	-	TGTGCCAGCAGCTTAGCTGCGGGGGCGAACACTGAAGCTTTCTTT	CASSLAAGANTEAFF